Following are 22 T cell receptor beta chains from one sample sequenced in a study of Ad26.COV2.S vaccination and SARS-CoV-2 variants. The sample's treatment: some 19 received Ad26.COV2.S at low or high dose, single or two shots; about 5 received placebo; per-sample allocation not given. Repertoires come from day 63 after the first vaccine or placebo injection. Some clones are missing from TCRdb's copy, which holds only in-frame ones; the method was immunoSEQ multiplex PCR. This table holds roughly 330,000 clones, 90% found once. Sequenced here: peripheral blood, sampled in a trial of Ad26.COV2.S vaccine versus placebo. Receptor source: a person aged 18 to 65 who received the Ad26.COV2.S COVID-19 vaccine or a placebo.

The CDR3 sequence is CASSLNRDFPFGYTF. CDR3 nucleotides: TGCGCCAGCAGCTTGAACAGGGACTTTCCATTTGGCTACACCTTC. The V and J genes are TRBV5-1 and TRBJ1-2, with D tentatively TRBD1 (6 bases). This CDR3 comprises 15 residues. Trimming took off 1 base at V and 7 bases at J, with 17 bases between the two ends. Germline V gene lookup returns CDR1 SGHRS and CDR2 YFSETQ.

V is TRBV6-5 and J is TRBJ1-4, with D hard to call. CDR3 length: 12 residues. The V end lost 8 bases, the J end lost 8 bases, and 12 bases lay between the germline ends. CDR1 is MNHEY, CDR2 SVGAGI, per germline. The CDR3 nucleotides are TGTGCCAGCGAAGGGTTTGGGGAAAAACTGTTTTTT. This encodes CASEGFGEKLFF.

The chain employs TRBV6-6 and TRBJ2-5; 12 bases match TRBD2. The ends lost 5 bases at V and 3 bases at J; junction bases unmatched: 7. This CDR3 region has 16 residues. From germline, CDR1 is MNHNY and CDR2 SVGAGI (reference sequence). Written as DNA, the CDR3 is TGTGCCAGCAGTCGACTAGCGGGGGTTCCTAAAGAGACCCAGTACTTC. This sequence encodes CASSRLAGVPKETQYF.

The CDR3 coding sequence is TGTGCCAGCAGCTCAGGGGGTATTACTGAAGCTTTCTTT. It is translated as CASSSGGITEAFF. The rearrangement joins TRBV5-6 to TRBJ1-1; 7 positions agree with TRBD1. Germline V gene lookup returns CDR1 SGHDT and CDR2 YYEEEE. J gave up 5 bases and V 3 bases, and 4 bases lay outside the gene matches. The CDR3 extends over 13 amino acids.

V and J are TRBV6-2 or TRBV6-3 and TRBJ1-1, with D hard to call. The CDR3 has 14 residues. V shed 2 bases and J shed 2 bases, with 9 bases lying between them. CDR1 is MNHEY and CDR2 is SVGEGT in the germline V gene. The CDR3: CASSYQSTNTEAFF. The CDR3 region has the DNA TGTGCCAGCAGTTACCAGTCCACCAACACTGAAGCTTTCTTT.

The rearrangement links TRBV12-3 or TRBV12-4 to TRBJ1-2, with D uncertain. The germline V and J ends were trimmed by 2 bases and 5 bases, with 9 bases remaining between them. The CDR3 runs 13 residues. CDR3 sequence (DNA): TGTGCCAGCAGTTTACAGCCTTCTTATGGCTACACCTTC. Amino acid sequence: CASSLQPSYGYTF.

The chain is built from TRBV10-3 and TRBJ1-2; possible D gene TRBD1, 5 bases. Trimming pared 4 bases from V and 1 base from J, leaving 13 bases between. This CDR3 has 15 residues. Germline V CDR1 and CDR2: ENHRY, SYGVKD. CDR3 loop: CAISAPGSGNYGYTF. CDR3 bases: TGTGCCATCAGTGCCCCAGGGAGTGGTAACTATGGCTACACCTTC.

This sequence joins TRBV7-9 and TRBJ1-4; 8 nucleotides agree with TRBD1. Germline V gene sequence: CDR1 SEHNR, CDR2 FQNEAQ (reference sequence). The J segment lost 9 bases and the V segment lost 8 bases, leaving 8 bases of the junction unmatched. The CDR3 contains 13 residues. The CDR3 is CASCRTGHQKLFF. In DNA form, the CDR3 reads TGTGCCAGCTGCAGGACAGGGCATCAAAAACTGTTTTTT.

This chain joins TRBV19 and TRBJ1-1; D remains ambiguous. V was cut by 3 bases and J by 5 bases, with 10 bases left in between. Per germline, CDR1 LNHDA and CDR2 SQIVND (reference sequence). CDR3 length: 13 amino acids. CDR3 protein: CASSIKRETEAFF. CDR3 nucleotide sequence: TGTGCCAGTAGTATCAAAAGGGAGACTGAAGCTTTCTTT. The whole variable domain, remainder taken from reference TRBV19 and TRBJ1-1, is DGGITQSPKYLFRKEGQNVTLSCEQNLNHDAMYWYRQDPGQGLRLIYYSQIVNDFQKGDIAEGYSVSREKKESFPLTVTSAQKNPTAFYLCASSIKRETEAFFGQGTRLTVV.

CDR3: CASSSGGQGGTEAFF. The CDR3 DNA follows: TGTGCCAGCAGTAGTGGTGGACAGGGGGGGACTGAAGCTTTCTTT. The chain uses TRBV28 and TRBJ1-1, with 10 bases lining up with TRBD1. Trimming cost V 5 bases and J 5 bases; bases outside gene matches: 8. Germline-derived CDR1 and CDR2 are MDHEN and SYDVKM. CDR3 length: 15 amino acids.

This chain joins TRBV9 and TRBJ2-2; the D is unclear. The CDR3 length is 12 residues. The V end was cut by 4 bases, the J end by 2 bases, with 3 bases between. CDR1 is SGDLS, CDR2 YYNGEE, per germline. CDR3 coding DNA: TGTGCCAGCAGCCCTAACACCGGGGAGCTGTTTTTT. Its protein is CASSPNTGELFF.

The chain uses TRBV18 and TRBJ2-1; possibly TRBD2 for D (5 bases). The CDR3 runs 15 residues. Looked up from germline, CDR1 is KGHSH and CDR2 is LQKENI. V gave up 0 bases and J gave up 6 bases, with 12 bases separating them. The CDR3 protein is CASSPPSGPFNEQFF. The DNA of the CDR3 is TGTGCCAGCTCACCACCGAGCGGACCCTTCAATGAGCAGTTCTTC.

This CDR3 reads CASSIVEGTGDMNTEAFF. The CDR3 DNA follows: TGTGCCAGTAGTATAGTAGAAGGGACAGGGGACATGAACACTGAAGCTTTCTTT. The chain combines TRBV19 with TRBJ1-1, with 10 bases matching TRBD1. The CDR3 runs 18 residues. The V gene's germline CDR1 is LNHDA and CDR2 SQIVND (reference sequence). After removal of 1 base from V and 0 bases from J, the junction contained 8 bases not matched to a gene.

This sequence joins TRBV3-1 (or the pseudogene TRBV3-2) and TRBJ2-3; D is perhaps TRBD1 or TRBD2 (5 bases each). In germline, CDR1 is LGHDT, CDR2 YNNKEL (reference sequence). V lost 0 bases, J lost 3 bases, and 19 bases lay in between. The CDR3 totals 18 residues. CDR3 nucleotide sequence: TGTGCCAGCAGCCAAGAATTTACGCTGGTGTGGGGGACAGATACGCAGTATTTT. This translates into CASSQEFTLVWGTDTQYF.

V and J are TRBV12-3 or TRBV12-4 and TRBJ2-3; TRBD2 is a possible D gene (5 bases). The germline V and J ends were trimmed by 6 bases and 8 bases, with 12 bases remaining between them. The CDR3 runs to 12 residues. CDR3 in DNA: TGTGCCAGCAGACCGGACTGGACTACGCAGTATTTT. Protein: CASRPDWTTQYF.

V gene TRBV9 combines with J gene TRBJ1-5; 10 bases match TRBD1. Losses at the gene ends were 2 bases for V and 4 bases for J; bases not matched to a gene: 0. The germline V gene has CDR1 SGDLS and CDR2 YYNGEE. This CDR3 comprises 14 residues. The CDR3 DNA sequence: TGTGCCAGCAGCGTGGGACAGGGGAATCAGCCCCAGCATTTT. Its protein is CASSVGQGNQPQHF.

The chain combines TRBV7-8 with TRBJ2-3; 8 nucleotides line up with TRBD2. CDR3 length equals 14 residues. The junction had 7 bases not matched to a gene; V was cut back by 7 bases and J by 4 bases. Per germline, CDR1 SGHVS and CDR2 FQNEAQ. The DNA for the CDR3 is TGTGCCAGCACGCGGGGGGCGATCTCAGATACGCAGTATTTT. Its protein product is CASTRGAISDTQYF.

CDR3 region: CASSQWDRGSQEAFF. CDR3 nucleotides: TGTGCCAGTAGTCAATGGGACAGGGGGTCTCAAGAAGCTTTCTTT. V gene TRBV19 combines with J gene TRBJ1-1; TRBD1 matches 11 bases. Losses at the gene ends were 5 bases for V and 8 bases for J; bases not matched to a gene: 10. This CDR3 contains 15 residues. Germline V gene data show CDR1 as LNHDA and CDR2 as SQIVND (reference sequence). Full variable domain (missing parts from reference TRBV19 and TRBJ1-1): DGGITQSPKYLFRKEGQNVTLSCEQNLNHDAMYWYRQDPGQGLRLIYYSQIVNDFQKGDIAEGYSVSREKKESFPLTVTSAQKNPTAFYLCASSQWDRGSQEAFFGQGTRLTVV.

This clone has just a few counts. The CDR3 DNA reads as TGTGCCAGCAGCCCGCAGGGACAGGTGAGGATTTCTGAAGCTTTCTTT. It is translated as CASSPQGQVRISEAFF. The rearrangement links TRBV7-9 to TRBJ1-1, with 8 bases aligning to TRBD1. J lost 6 bases, V lost 5 bases, and 14 bases had no gene match. The CDR3 is made up of 16 amino acids. CDR1 and CDR2 from the germline V gene are SEHNR and FQNEAQ (reference sequence).

The chain links TRBV4-3 to TRBJ1-1, with 7 bases identical to TRBD1. CDR3 length: 13 residues. Germline V CDR1 and CDR2: LGHNA, YSLEER. The V and J ends lost 2 bases and 5 bases, in that order; junction bases with no gene match: 2. The CDR3 sequence is CASSQTGVTEAFF. Written as DNA, the CDR3 is TGCGCCAGCAGCCAAACAGGGGTGACTGAAGCTTTCTTT.

This chain joins TRBV5-1 and TRBJ1-4; D perhaps matches TRBD1 (6 bases). V was clipped by 5 bases and J by 7 bases, with 15 bases between them. CDR3 length: 14 amino acids. Per germline, CDR1 SGHRS and CDR2 YFSETQ. CDR3 amino acids: CASRPQGTTEKLFF. CDR3 DNA: TGCGCCAGCAGACCACAGGGAACAACTGAAAAACTGTTTTTT.

The V and J genes are TRBV12-5 and TRBJ1-1, with 8 nucleotides matching TRBD1. Germline V gene sequence: CDR1 LGHNT, CDR2 FRNRAP. V lost 0 bases to trimming and J lost 1 base; unmatched junction nucleotides: 10. This CDR3 comprises 18 residues. The CDR3 is CASGLVNLGQGGNTEAFF. CDR3 nucleotide sequence: TGTGCTAGTGGTTTGGTAAATTTAGGACAGGGAGGGAACACTGAAGCTTTCTTT.